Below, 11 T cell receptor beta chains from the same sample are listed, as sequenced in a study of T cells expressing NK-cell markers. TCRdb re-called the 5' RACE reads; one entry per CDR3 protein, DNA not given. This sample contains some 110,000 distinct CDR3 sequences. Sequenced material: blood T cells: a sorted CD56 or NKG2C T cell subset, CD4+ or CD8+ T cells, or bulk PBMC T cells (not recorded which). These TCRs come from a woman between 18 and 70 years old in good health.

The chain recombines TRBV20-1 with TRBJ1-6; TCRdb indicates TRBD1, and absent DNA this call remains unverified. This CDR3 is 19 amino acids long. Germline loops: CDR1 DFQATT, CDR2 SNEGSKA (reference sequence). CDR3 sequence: CSAPYTQGQGRTYNSPLHF.

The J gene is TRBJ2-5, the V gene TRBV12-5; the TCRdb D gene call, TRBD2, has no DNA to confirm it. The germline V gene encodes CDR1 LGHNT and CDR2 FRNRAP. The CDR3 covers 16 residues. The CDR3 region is CASGLSPTSGEETQYF.

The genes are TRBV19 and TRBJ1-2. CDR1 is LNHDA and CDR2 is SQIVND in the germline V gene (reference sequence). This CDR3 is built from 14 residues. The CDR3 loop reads CASSPTQANYGYTF.

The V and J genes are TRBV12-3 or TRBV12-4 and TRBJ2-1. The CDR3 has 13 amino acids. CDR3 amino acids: CASSPMAYNEQFF.

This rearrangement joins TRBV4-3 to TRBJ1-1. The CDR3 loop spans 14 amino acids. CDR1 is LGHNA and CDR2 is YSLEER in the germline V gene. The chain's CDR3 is CASSQVVDLTEAFF.

The CDR3 sequence is CSASGTSGYNEQFF. The chain joins TRBV20-1 to TRBJ2-1; the D call from TCRdb, TRBD2, cannot be confirmed without DNA. This CDR3 contains 14 residues. The germline V gene encodes CDR1 DFQATT and CDR2 SNEGSKA (reference sequence).

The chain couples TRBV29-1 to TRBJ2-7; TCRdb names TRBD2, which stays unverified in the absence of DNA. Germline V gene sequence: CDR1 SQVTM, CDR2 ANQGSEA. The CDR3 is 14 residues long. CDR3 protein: CSVLGLAGSYEQYF.

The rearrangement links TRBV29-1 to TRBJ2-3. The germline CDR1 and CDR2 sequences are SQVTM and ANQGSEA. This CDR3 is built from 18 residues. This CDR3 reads CSVSMTISASPFTDTQYF.

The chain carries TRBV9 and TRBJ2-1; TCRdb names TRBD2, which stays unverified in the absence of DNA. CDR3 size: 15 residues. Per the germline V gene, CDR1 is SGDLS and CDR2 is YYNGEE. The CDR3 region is CASSGGASGWDEQFF.

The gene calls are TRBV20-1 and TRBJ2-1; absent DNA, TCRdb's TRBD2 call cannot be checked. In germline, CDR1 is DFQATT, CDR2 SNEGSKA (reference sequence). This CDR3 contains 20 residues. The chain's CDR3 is CSARERPTNSGSGSYNEQFF.

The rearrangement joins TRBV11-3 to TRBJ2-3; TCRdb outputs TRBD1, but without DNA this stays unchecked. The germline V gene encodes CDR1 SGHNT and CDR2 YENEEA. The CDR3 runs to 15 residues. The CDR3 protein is CASSLVGGVTDTQYF.